This record concerns one T cell receptor (beta chain) sequence. Libraries were prepared by immunoSEQ multiplex PCR; TCRdb keeps only in-frame clonotypes and omits some of them. The sample records some 220,000 clones, 70% to 90% being singletons. Germline CDR1 is LNHDA and CDR2 is SQIVND (reference sequence). V dropped 6 bases and J dropped 4; count of bases not matched to a gene: 5. The CDR3 loop spans 16 amino acids. This sample stems from a study of blood T cell repertoires in COVID-19. The V and J genes are TRBV19 and TRBJ2-3; TRBD2 agrees at 15 bases. Source material: peripheral blood. The receptor was derived from a human donor in a cohort sampled during active COVID-19. CDR3 nucleotides: TGTGCCAGTAGCCCCCGGACTAGCGGGAGGGCAGATACGCAGTATTTT. Protein product: CASSPRTSGRADTQYF.